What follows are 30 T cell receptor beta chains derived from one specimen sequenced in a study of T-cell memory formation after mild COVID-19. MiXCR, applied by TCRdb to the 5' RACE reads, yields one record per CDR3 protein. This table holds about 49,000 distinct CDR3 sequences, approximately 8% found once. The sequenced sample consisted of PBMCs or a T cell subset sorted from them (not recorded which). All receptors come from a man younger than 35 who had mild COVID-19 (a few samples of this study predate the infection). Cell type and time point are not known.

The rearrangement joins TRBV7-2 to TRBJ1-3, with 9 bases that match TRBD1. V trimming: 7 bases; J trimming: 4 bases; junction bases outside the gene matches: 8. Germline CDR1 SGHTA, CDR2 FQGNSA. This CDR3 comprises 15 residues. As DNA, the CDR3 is TGTGCCAGCACTCTCGGGACAGGGAGAGGAAACACCATATATTTT. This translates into CASTLGTGRGNTIYF.

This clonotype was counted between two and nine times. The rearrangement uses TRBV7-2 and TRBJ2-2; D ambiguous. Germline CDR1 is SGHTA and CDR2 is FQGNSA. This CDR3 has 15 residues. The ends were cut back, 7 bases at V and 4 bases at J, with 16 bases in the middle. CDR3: CASTPGQPSTGELFF. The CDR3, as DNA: TGTGCCAGCACCCCGGGCCAACCCTCCACCGGGGAGCTGTTTTTT.

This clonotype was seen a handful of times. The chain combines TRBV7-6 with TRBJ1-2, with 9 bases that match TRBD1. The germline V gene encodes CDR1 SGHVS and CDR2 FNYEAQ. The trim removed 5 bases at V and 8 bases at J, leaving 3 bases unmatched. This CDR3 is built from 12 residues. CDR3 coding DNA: TGTGCCAGCAGCAGGACAGGGGACGGCTACACCTTC. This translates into CASSRTGDGYTF. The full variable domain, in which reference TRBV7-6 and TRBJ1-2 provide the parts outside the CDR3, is GAGVSQSPRYKVTKRGQDVALRCDPISGHVSLYWYRQALGQGPEFLTYFNYEAQQDKSGLPNDRFSAERPEGSISTLTIQRTEQRDSAMYRCASSRTGDGYTFGSGTRLTVV.

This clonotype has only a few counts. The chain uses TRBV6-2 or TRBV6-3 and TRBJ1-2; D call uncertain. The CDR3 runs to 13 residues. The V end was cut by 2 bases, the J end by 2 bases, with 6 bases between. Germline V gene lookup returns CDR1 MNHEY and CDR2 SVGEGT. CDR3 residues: CASSYGQNYGYTF. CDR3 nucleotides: TGTGCCAGCAGTTACGGCCAGAACTATGGCTACACCTTC.

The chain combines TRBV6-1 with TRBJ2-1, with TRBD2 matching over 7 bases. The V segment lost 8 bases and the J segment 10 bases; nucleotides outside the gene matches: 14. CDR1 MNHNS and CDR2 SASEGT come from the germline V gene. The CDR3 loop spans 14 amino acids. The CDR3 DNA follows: TGTGCCAGCTCCGGACTAGTCTCTTCACAAGAGCAGTTCTTC. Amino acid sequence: CASSGLVSSQEQFF.

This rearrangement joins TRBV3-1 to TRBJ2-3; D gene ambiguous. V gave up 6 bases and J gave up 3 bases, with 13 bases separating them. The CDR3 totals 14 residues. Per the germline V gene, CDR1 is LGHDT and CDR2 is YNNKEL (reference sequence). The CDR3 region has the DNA TGTGCCAGCAGTTCCTCGCCGTTTACAGATACGCAGTATTTT. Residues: CASSSSPFTDTQYF.

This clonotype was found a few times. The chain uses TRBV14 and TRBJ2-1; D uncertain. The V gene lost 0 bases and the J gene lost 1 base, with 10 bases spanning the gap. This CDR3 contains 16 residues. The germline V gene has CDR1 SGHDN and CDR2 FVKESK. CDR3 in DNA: TGTGCCAGCAGCCAAGATTTACCCTGGTCCTACAATGAGCAGTTCTTC. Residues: CASSQDLPWSYNEQFF.

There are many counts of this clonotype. CDR3 coding DNA: TGTGCCAGCAGCCGCTTGGGACAAACAGATACGCAGTATTTT. Its protein is CASSRLGQTDTQYF. J is TRBJ2-3 and V is TRBV7-3; the D gene is possibly TRBD1 (6 bases). CDR3 length equals 14 residues. The germline V gene has CDR1 SGHTA and CDR2 FQGTGA. The V and J ends lost 5 bases and 3 bases respectively, with 12 bases between them.

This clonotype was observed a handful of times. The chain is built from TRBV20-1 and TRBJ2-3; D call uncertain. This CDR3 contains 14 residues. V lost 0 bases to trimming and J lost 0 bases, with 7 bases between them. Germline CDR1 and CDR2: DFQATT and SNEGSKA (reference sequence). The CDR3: CSARDPKSTDTQYF. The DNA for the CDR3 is TGCAGTGCTAGAGACCCGAAGAGCACAGATACGCAGTATTTT.

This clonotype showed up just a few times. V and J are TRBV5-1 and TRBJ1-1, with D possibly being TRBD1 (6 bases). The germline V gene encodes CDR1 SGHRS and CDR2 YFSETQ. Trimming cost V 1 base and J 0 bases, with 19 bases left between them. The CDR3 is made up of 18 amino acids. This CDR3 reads CASSLRPGPGGLNTEAFF. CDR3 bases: TGCGCCAGCAGCTTGCGCCCAGGGCCTGGGGGCCTGAACACTGAAGCTTTCTTT.

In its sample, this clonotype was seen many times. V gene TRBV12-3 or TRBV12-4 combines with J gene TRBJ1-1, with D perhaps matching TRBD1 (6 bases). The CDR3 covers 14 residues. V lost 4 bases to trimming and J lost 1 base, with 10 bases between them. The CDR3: CASSSQQGNTEAFF. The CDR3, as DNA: TGTGCCAGCAGTTCGCAACAGGGGAACACTGAAGCTTTCTTT.

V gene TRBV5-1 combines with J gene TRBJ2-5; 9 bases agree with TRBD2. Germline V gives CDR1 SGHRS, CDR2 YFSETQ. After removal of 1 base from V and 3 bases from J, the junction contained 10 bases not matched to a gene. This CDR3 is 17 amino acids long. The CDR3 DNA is TGCGCCAGCAGCTTGAAGGGGCAGCTAGCGGGGAAAGAGACCCAGTACTTC. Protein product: CASSLKGQLAGKETQYF.

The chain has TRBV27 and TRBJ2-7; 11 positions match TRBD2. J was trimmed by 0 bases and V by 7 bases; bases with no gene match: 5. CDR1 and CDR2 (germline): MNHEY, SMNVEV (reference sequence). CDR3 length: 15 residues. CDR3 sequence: CASNPTSGGSYEQYF. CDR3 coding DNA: TGTGCCAGCAACCCAACTAGCGGGGGCTCCTACGAGCAGTACTTC.

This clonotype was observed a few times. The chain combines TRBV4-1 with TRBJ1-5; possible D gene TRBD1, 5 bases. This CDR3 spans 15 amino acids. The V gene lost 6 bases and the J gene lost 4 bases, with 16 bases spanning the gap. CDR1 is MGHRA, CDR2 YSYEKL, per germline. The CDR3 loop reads CASSRSSGGNQPQHF. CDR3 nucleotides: TGCGCCAGCAGTCGCTCTTCGGGGGGGAATCAGCCCCAGCATTTT.

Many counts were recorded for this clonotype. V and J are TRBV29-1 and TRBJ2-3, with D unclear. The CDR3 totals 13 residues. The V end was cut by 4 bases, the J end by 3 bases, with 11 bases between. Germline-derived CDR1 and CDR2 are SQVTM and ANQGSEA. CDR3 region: CSVVSPVTDTQYF. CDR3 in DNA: TGCAGCGTTGTTTCTCCAGTAACAGATACGCAGTATTTT.

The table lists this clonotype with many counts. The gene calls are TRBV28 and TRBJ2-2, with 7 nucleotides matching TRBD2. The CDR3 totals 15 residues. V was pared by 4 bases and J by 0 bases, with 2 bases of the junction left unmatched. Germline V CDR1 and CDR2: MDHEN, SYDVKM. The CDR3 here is CASSSAGANTGELFF. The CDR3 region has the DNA TGTGCCAGCAGTTCCGCGGGGGCGAACACCGGGGAGCTGTTTTTT. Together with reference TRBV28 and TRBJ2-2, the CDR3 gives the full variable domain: DVKVTQSSRYLVKRTGEKVFLECVQDMDHENMFWYRQDPGLGLRLIYFSYDVKMKEKGDIPEGYSVSREKKERFSLILESASTNQTSMYLCASSSAGANTGELFFGEGSRLTVL.

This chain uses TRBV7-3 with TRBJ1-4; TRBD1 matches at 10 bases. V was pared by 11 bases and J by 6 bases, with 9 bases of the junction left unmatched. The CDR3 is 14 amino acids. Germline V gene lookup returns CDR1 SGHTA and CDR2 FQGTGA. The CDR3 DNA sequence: TGTGCCGCTTGCCATGGGACAGGGGATGAAAAACTGTTTTTT. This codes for CAACHGTGDEKLFF.

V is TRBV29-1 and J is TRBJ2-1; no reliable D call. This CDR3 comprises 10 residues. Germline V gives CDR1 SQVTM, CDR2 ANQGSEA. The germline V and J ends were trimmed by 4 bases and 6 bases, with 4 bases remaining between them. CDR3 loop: CSVGSNEQFF. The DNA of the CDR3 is TGCAGCGTTGGCAGCAATGAGCAGTTCTTC.

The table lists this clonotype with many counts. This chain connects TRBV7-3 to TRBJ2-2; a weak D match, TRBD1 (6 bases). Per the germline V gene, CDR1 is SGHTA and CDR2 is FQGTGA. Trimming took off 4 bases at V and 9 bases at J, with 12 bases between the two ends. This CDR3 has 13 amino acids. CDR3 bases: TGTGCCAGCAGCTCACAGGGTAACCGGGAGCTGTTTTTT. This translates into CASSSQGNRELFF.

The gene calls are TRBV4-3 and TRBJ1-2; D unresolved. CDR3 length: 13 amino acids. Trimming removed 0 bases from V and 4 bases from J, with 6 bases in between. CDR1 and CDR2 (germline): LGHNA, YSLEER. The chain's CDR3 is CASSQEIAYGYTF. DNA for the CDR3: TGCGCCAGCAGCCAAGAGATTGCCTATGGCTACACCTTC.

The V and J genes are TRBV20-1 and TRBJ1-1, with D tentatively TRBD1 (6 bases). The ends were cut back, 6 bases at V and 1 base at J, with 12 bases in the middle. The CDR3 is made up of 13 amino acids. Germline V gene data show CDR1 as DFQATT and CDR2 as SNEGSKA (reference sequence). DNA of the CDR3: TGCAGTGCCCTAGACAGGCCGAACACTGAAGCTTTCTTT. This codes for CSALDRPNTEAFF.

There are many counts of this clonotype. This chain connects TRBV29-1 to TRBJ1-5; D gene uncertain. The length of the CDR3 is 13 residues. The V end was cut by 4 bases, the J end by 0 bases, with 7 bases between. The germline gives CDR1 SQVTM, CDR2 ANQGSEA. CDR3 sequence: CSVAANSNQPQHF. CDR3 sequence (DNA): TGCAGCGTTGCCGCCAATAGCAATCAGCCCCAGCATTTT. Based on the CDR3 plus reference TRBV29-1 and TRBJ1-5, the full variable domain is SAVISQKPSRDICQRGTSLTIQCQVDSQVTMMFWYRQQPGQSLTLIATANQGSEATYESGFVIDKFPISRPNLTFSTLTVSNMSPEDSSIYLCSVAANSNQPQHFGDGTRLSIL.

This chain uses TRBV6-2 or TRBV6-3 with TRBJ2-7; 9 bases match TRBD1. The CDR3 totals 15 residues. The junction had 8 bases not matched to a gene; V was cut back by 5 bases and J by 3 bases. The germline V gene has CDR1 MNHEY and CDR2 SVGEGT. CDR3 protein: CASSGRQGVIYEQYF. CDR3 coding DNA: TGTGCCAGCAGTGGCCGACAGGGGGTAATCTACGAGCAGTACTTC.

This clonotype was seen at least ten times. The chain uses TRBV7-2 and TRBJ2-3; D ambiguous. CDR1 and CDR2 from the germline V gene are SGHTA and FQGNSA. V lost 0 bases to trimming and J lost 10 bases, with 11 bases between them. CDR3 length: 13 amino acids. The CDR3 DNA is TGTGCCAGCAGCTTAGCGGTAGAACGTGCGCAGTATTTT. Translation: CASSLAVERAQYF. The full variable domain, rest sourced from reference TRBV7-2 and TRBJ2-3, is GAGVSQSPSNKVTEKGKDVELRCDPISGHTALYWYRQSLGQGLEFLIYFQGNSAPDKSGLPSDRFSAERTGGSVSTLTIQRTQQEDSAVYLCASSLAVERAQYFGPGTRLTVL.

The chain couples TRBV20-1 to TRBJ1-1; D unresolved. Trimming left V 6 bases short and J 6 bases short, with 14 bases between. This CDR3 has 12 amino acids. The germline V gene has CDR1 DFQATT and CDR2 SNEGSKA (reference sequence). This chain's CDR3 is CSAYLDGAEAFF. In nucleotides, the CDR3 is TGCAGTGCCTATCTGGACGGCGCTGAAGCTTTCTTT.

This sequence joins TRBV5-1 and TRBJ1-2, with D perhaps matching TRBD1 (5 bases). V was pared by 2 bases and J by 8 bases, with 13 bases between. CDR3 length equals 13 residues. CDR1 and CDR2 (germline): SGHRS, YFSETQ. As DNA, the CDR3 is TGCGCCAGCAGCTTTGAATGGGGCGACGGCTACACCTTC. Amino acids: CASSFEWGDGYTF. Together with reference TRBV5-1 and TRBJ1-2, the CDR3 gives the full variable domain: KAGVTQTPRYLIKTRGQQVTLSCSPISGHRSVSWYQQTPGQGLQFLFEYFSETQRNKGNFPGRFSGRQFSNSRSEMNVSTLELGDSALYLCASSFEWGDGYTFGSGTRLTVV.

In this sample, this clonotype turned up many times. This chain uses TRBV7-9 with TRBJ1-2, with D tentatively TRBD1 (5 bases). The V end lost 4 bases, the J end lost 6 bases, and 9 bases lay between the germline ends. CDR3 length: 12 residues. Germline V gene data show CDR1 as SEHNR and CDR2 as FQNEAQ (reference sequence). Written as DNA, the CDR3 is TGTGCCAGCAGCTACGAGGGGCATGGCTACACCTTC. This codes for CASSYEGHGYTF.

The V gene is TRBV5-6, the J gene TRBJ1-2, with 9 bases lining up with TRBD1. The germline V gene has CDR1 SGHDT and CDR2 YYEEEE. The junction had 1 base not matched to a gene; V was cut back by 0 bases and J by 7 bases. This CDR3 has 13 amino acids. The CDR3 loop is CASSLGQGVGYTF. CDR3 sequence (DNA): TGTGCCAGCAGCTTGGGACAGGGGGTTGGCTACACCTTC.

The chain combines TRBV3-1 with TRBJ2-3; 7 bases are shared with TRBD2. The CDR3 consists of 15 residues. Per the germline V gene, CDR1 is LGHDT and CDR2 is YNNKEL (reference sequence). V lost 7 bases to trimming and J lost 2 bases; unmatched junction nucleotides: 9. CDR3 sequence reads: CASKKRGEDTDTQYF. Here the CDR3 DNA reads TGTGCCAGCAAAAAGCGGGGCGAGGACACAGATACGCAGTATTTT.

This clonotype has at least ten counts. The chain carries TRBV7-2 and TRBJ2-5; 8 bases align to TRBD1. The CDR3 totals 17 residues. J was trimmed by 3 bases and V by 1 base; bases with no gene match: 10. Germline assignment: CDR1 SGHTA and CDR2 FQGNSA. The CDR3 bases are TGTGCCAGCAGCTTAGTAAGTGGAGGACAGGGTGAAGAGACCCAGTACTTC. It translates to CASSLVSGGQGEETQYF.